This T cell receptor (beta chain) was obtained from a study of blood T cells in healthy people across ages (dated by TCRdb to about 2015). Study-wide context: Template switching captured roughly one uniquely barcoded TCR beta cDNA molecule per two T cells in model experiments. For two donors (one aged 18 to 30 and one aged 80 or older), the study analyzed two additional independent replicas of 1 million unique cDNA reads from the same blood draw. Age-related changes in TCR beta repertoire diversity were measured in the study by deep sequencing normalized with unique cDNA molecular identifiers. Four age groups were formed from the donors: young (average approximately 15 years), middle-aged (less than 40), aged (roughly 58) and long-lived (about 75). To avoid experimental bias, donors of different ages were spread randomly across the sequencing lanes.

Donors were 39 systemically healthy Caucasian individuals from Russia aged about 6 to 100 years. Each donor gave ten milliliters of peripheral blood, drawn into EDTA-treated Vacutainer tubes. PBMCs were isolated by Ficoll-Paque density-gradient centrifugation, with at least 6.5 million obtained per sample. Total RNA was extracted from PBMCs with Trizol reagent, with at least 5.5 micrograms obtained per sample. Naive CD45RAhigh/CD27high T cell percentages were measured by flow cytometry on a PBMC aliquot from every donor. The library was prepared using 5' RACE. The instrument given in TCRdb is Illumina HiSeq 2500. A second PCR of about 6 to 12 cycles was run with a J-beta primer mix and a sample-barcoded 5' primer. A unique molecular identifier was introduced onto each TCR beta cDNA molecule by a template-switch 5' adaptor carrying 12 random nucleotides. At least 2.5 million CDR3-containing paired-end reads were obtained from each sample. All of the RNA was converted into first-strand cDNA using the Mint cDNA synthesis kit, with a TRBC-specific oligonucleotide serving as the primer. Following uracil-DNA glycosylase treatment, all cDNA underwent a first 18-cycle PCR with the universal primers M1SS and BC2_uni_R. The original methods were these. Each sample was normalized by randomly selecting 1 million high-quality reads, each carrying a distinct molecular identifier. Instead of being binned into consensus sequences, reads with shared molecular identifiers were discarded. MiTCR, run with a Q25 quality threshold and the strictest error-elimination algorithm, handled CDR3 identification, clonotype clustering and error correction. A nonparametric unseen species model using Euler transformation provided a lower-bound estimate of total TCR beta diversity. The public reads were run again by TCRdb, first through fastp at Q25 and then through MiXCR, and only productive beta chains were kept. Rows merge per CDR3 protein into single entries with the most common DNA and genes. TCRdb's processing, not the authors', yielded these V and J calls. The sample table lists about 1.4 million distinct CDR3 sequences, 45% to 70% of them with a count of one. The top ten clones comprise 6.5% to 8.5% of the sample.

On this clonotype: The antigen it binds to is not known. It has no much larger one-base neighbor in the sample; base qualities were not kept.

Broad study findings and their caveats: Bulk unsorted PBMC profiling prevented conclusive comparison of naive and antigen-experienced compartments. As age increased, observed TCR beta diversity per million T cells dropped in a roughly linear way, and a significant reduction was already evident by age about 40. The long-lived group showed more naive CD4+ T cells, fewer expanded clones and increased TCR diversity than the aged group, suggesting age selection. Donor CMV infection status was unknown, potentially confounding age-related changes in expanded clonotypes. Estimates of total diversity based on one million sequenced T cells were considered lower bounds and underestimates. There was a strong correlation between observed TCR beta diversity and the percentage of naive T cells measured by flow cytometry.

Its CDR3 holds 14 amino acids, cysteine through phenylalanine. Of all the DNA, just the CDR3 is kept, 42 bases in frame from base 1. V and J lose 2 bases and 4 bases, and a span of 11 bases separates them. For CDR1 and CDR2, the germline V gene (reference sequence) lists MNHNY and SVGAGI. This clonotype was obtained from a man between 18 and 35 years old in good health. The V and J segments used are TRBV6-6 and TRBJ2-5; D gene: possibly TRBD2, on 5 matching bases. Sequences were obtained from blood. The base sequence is TGTGCCAGCAGTTACGTGGCTAGCCGAGAGACCCAGTACTTC. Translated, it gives CASSYVASRETQYF.